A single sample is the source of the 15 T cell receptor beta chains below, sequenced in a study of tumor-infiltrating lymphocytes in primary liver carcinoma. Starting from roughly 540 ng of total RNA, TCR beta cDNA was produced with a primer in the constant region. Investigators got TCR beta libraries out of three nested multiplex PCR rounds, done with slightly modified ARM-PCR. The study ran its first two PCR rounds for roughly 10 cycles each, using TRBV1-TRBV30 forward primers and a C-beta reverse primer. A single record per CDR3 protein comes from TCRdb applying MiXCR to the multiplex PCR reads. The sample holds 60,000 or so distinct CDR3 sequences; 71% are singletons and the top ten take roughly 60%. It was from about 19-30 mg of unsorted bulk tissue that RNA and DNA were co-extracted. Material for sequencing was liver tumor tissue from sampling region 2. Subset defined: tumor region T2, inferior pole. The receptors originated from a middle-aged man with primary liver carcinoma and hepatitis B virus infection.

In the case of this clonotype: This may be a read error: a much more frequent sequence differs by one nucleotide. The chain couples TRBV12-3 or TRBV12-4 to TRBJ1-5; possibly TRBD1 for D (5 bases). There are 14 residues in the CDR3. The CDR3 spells CASGFRASEQPQHF. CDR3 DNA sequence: TGTGCCAGCGGTTTCAGGGCGTCGGAGCAGCCCCAGCATTTT.

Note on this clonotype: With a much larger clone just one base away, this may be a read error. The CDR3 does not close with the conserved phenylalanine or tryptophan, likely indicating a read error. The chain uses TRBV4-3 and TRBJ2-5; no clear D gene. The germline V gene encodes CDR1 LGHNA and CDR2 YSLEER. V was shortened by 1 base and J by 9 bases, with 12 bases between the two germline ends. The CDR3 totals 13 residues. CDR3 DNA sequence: TGCGCCAGCAGCCAAGTCCTAATGGCGGCCCAGTACCTC. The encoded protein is CASSQVLMAAQYL.

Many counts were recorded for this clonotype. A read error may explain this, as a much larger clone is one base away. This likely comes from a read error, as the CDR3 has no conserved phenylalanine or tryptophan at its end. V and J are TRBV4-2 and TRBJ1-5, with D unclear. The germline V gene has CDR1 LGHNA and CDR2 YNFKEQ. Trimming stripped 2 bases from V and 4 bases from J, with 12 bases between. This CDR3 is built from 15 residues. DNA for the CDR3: TGTGCCAGCAGCCAAAATTTACAGTCAAATCAGCCCCAGCATCTT. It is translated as CASSQNLQSNQPQHL.

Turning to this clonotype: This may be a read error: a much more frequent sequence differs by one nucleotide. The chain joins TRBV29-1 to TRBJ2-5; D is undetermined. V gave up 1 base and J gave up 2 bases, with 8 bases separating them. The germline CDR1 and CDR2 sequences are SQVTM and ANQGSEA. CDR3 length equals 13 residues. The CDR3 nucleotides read TGCAGCGTTGAAGCCTCGGCACAAGAGACCCAGTACTTC. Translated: CSVEASAQETQYF.

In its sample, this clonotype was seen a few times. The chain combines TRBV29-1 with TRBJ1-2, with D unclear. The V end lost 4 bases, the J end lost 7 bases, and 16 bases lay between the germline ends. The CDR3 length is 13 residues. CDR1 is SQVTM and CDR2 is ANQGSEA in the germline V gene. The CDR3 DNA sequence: TGCAGCGTTGGGCCTACTACGGGGTTTGGCTACACCTTC. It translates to CSVGPTTGFGYTF.

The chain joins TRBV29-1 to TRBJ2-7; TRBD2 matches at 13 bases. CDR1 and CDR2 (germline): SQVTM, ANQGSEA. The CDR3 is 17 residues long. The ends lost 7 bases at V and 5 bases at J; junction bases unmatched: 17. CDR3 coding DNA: TGCAGCGCCTCCTTCTTCCGGACTAGCGGGAGCGTCGACGAGCAGTACTTC. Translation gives CSASFFRTSGSVDEQYF.

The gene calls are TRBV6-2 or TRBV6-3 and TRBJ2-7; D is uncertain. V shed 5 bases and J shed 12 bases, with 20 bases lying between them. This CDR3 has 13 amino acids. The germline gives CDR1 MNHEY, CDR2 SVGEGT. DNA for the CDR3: TGTGCCAGCAGTCCTCGGACCCACCTGGGGTGGTACTTC. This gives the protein CASSPRTHLGWYF.

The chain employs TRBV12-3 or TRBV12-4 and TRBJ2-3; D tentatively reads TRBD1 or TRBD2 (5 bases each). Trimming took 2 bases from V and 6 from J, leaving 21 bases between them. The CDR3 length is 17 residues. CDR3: CASSLRGQPASADTQYF. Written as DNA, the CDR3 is TGTGCCAGCAGTTTACGGGGCCAACCAGCGTCCGCCGATACGCAGTATTTT.

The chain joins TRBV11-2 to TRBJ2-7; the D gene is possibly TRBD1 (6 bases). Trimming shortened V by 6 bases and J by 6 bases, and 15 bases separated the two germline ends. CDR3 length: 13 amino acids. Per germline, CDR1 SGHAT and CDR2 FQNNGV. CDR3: CASRLAGVCEQYF. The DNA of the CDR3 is TGTGCCAGCAGACTTGCAGGGGTTTGCGAGCAGTACTTC.

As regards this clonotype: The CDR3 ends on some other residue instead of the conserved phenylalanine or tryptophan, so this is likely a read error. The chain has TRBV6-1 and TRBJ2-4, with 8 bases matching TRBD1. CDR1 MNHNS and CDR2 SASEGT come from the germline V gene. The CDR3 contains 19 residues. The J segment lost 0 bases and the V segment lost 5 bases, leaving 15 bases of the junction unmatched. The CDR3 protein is CASSKEGRGTGLAKNIQYL. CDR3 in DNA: TGTGCCAGCAGTAAAGAGGGGCGAGGGACAGGACTAGCCAAAAACATTCAGTACCTC.

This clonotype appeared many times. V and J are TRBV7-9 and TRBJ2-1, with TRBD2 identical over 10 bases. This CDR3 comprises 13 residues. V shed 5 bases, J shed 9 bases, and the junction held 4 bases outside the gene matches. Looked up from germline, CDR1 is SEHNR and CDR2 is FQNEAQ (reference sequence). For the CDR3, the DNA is TGTGCCAGCAGCACGGGACTAGCGCCTGAGCAGTTCTTC. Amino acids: CASSTGLAPEQFF.

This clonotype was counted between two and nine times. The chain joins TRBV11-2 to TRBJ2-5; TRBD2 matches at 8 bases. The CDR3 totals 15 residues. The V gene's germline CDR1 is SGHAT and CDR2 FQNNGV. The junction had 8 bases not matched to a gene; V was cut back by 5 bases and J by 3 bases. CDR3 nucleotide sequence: TGTGCCAGCAGCCAAACTGGCGGGGGGAAAGAGACCCAGTACTTC. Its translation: CASSQTGGGKETQYF.

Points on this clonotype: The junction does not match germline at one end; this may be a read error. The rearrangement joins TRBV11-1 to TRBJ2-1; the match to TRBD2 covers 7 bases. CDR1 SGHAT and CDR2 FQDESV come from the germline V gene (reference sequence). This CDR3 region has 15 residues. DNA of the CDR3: TGTGCCAGCAGTTTGGCGAGGACGGGAGGAAGGGAGCAGCTCTTC. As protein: CASSLARTGGREQLF.

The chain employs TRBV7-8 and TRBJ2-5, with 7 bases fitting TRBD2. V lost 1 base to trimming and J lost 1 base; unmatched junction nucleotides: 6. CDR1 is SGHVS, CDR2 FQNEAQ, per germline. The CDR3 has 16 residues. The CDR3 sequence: CASSLVRTGGQETQYF. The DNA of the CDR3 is TGTGCCAGCAGCTTAGTTAGGACGGGAGGCCAAGAGACCCAGTACTTC.

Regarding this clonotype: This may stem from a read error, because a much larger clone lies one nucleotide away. The CDR3 reads CAIRISGLPSHEQYF. CDR3 in DNA: TGTGCCATCAGGATCTCGGGACTGCCCTCCCACGAGCAGTACTTC. The chain employs TRBV28 and TRBJ2-7; maybe TRBD2 (6 bases). The length of the CDR3 is 15 residues. Germline CDR1 reads MDHEN; CDR2 reads SYDVKM.